This T cell receptor beta chain originates from a study of T cells in narcolepsy. Across the whole study: Donors had narcolepsy type 1 or type 2, or were healthy controls. The study's findings and limits: Same-patient CSF and blood CD4+ T cell clonotypes included HCRT-specific and TRIB2-specific autoreactive ones.

Assay: immunoSEQ multiplex PCR; the TCRdb copy retains only in-frame clones and omits some. The data show some 30,000 clones, around 80% seen once. Germline-derived CDR1 and CDR2 are SGHAT and FQNNGV. Trimming shortened V by 5 bases and J by 2 bases, and 20 bases separated the two germline ends. The CDR3 covers 17 residues. With respect to this clone: Antigen: not known.

Sequenced sample: CD45RA- memory CD4+ T cells from PBMCs. The rearrangement uses TRBV11-2 and TRBJ2-3, with a tentative D call TRBD2 (6 bases). The receptor was isolated from a human donor with narcolepsy. CDR3 coding DNA: TGTGCCAGCAGCCCTAGGGTTAGGTCGGGGGTCACAGATACGCAGTATTTT. It codes for CASSPRVRSGVTDTQYF.